This T cell receptor (beta chain) was obtained from a study of blood T cell repertoires in COVID-19. Study information: The cDNA or gDNA used as material had been derived from T cells, B-cell-depleted T cells, or PBMCs.

Original analysis: From reference gene primer amplification, estimates of nucleated cell counts were derived. Repertoires were generated with immunoSEQ multiplex PCR, while TCRdb's copy carries only in-frame clones and drops some. V and J calls plus clone size are reproduced from that table; the DNA served to infer D and trimming. The sample yields approximately 260,000 clones, 80% to 95% seen once. The CDR3 consists of 13 residues. With V trimmed by 7 bases and J by 2 bases, 5 bases remained unmatched. Per the germline V gene, CDR1 is MNHEY and CDR2 is SVGAGI. Recovered status in Cohort 3 required two negative PCRs, clearance, or symptom resolution.

The chain recombines TRBV6-5 with TRBJ2-7; 7 nucleotides match TRBD1. Specimen: PBMCs or T cells enriched from blood (not recorded which). The TCR sequence derives from a young woman who had recovered from COVID-19. The CDR3 loop reads CASTDRVTYEQYF. The CDR3 DNA sequence: TGTGCCAGCACCGACAGGGTCACCTACGAGCAGTACTTC.